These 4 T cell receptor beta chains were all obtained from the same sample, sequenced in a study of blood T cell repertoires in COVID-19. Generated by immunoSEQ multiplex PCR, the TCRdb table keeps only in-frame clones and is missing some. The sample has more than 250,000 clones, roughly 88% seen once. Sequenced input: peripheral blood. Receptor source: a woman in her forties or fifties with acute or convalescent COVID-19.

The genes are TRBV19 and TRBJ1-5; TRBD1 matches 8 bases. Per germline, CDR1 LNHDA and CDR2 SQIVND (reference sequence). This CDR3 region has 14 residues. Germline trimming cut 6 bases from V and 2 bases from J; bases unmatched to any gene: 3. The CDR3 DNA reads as TGTGCCAGTAGCCTGGACAGGGGCAATCAGCCCCAGCATTTT. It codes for CASSLDRGNQPQHF.

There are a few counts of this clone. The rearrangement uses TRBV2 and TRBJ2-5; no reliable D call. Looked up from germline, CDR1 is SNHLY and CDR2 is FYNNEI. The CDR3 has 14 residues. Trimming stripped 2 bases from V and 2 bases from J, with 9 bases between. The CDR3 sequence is CASSENTDQETQYF. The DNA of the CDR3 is TGTGCCAGCAGTGAAAACACAGATCAAGAGACCCAGTACTTC.

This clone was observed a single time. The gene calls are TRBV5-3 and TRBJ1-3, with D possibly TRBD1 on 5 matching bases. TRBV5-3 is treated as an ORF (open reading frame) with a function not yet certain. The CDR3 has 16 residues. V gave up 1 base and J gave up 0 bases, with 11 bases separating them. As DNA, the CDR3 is TGTGCCAGAAGCTTGCCGGGGGTGAGCTCTGGAAACACCATATATTTT. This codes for CARSLPGVSSGNTIYF.

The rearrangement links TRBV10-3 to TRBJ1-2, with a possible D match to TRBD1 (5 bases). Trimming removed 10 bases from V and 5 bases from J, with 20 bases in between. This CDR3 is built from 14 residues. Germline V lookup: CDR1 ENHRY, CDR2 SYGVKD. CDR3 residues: CATAEGPGGYGYTF. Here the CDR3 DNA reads TGTGCCACCGCAGAGGGCCCCGGGGGGTATGGCTACACCTTC.